The T cell receptor (beta chain) under discussion was sequenced for a study of cytomegalovirus exposure and HLA in healthy donors. Study-level results: In the analysis, some V segments, TRBV6-2 and TRBV6-3 included, were excluded as indistinguishable. The study labeled about 160 TCR beta chains cytomegalovirus-associated. An analysis was carried out later, and it reportedly showed fewer N-insertions in an Asian-associated ancestry cluster than the approximately 700-donor mean.

Trimming removed 1 base from V and 2 bases from J; junction bases left unmatched: 11. CDR3 length equals 19 residues. CDR1 and CDR2 from the germline V gene are SEHNR and FQNEAQ (reference sequence). For this clone: Its target is not known.

The study ran its PCR with 60 Vbeta and 13 Jbeta primers. Sequenced by immunoSEQ multiplex PCR; TCRdb stores in-frame clones only, minus some. The sample gives about 98,000 clones, roughly 76% of which show up once; 7.5% to 9.5% is in the top ten. This sequence originates from a human donor in good health. The gene calls are TRBV7-9 and TRBJ1-1, with 12 positions matching TRBD1. Sample: PBMCs. In DNA, the CDR3 is TGTGCCAGCAGCTTAGATTGGGGACAGGGGGCGTTAAGAAACACTGAAGCTTTCTTT. Translated, it gives CASSLDWGQGALRNTEAFF.